This TCR beta chain was identified during a study of shared clonotypes between healthy human individuals. Findings and caveats of the study: Clonotypes that were shared across a few donors made up around 5.5% of naive CD4 clonotypes.

The study separated CD4+ cells into CD45RA+ naive and CD45RA-negative memory subsets. After removal of 0 bases from V and 10 bases from J, the junction contained 8 bases not matched to a gene. The germline CDR1 and CDR2 sequences are SGHTA and FQGTGA. The length of the CDR3 is 15 residues. In the case of this clone: The antigen is unknown.

Repertoires were generated with immunoSEQ multiplex PCR, while TCRdb's copy carries only in-frame clones and drops some. The sample yields approximately 2.3 million clones, more than 80% seen once. The chain uses TRBV7-3 and TRBJ2-1, with 8 positions matching TRBD2. This clonotype was sampled from a man younger than 35 in good health. Some clones in this sample may be carry-over from other donors' samples. The material sequenced was naive CD4+ T cells from PBMCs. Noted subset: CD45RA+ positively selected. The chain's CDR3 is CASSLTKRELSEQFF. CDR3 coding DNA: TGTGCCAGCAGCTTAACTAAGCGGGAGTTGTCGGAGCAGTTCTTC. Using reference TRBV7-3 and TRBJ2-1 for the parts outside the CDR3, the full variable domain is GAGVSQTPSNKVTEKGKYVELRCDPISGHTALYWYRQSLGQGPEFLIYFQGTGAADDSGLPNDRFFAVRPEGSVSTLKIQRTERGDSAVYLCASSLTKRELSEQFFGPGTRLTVL.